This T cell receptor (beta chain) comes out of a study of human T cells and chemical hapten exposure. Study summary: The patients, most of them female, presented with alopecia areata, totalis or universalis. Broader study findings: Controls had significantly fewer large CDR3 similarity clusters than were formed by expanded TCRs.

The length of the CDR3 is 14 residues. V was pared by 6 bases and J by 2 bases, with 7 bases of the junction left unmatched. Germline CDR1 reads DFQATT; CDR2 reads SNEGSKA (reference sequence). Noted time point: pre-sensitization, week 0. As to treatment: therapeutic diphenylcyclopropenone sensitization with weekly scalp DPC. The donor pool consisted of alopecia patients aged 18 to 70 years, considered suitable for DPC. A single record per CDR3 protein comes from TCRdb applying MiXCR to the RACE reads. The table records 250,000 or so distinct CDR3 sequences, about 9.4% of them present only once. This clonotype has a count of ten or more. Its target is unknown.

The origin of this receptor is a middle-aged woman with alopecia areata. Some clones in this sample may be carry-over from other donors' samples. The chain recombines TRBV20-1 with TRBJ2-7; TRBD2 matches 10 bases. Sequencing was performed on whole blood, taken in connection with sensitization to the hapten diphenylcyclopropenone (DPC). CDR3 loop: CSAPSGSRAYEQYF. CDR3 sequence (DNA): TGCAGTGCACCTAGCGGGAGTCGAGCCTACGAGCAGTACTTC.